Below, 30 T cell receptor beta chains from the same sample are listed, as sequenced in a study of T cell repertoires in cytomegalovirus infection (dated by TCRdb to between 2018 and 2021). This sample was sequenced with an Illumina HiSeq 1500. Using fastp at Q25 and MiXCR, TCRdb reprocessed the public reads and kept productive beta chains. Rows merge per CDR3 protein into single entries with the most common DNA and genes. This sample has roughly 640,000 distinct CDR3 sequences in its table, and approximately 25% of those were observed once. The ten largest clones represent roughly 8% of the sample. Specimen: CD8+ T cells from PBMCs. Every receptor here comes from a human donor in good health (CMV status not recorded). Some clones in this sample may be carry-over from other donors' samples.

This clonotype has more than one count but fewer than ten. The rearrangement joins TRBV2 to TRBJ1-1; D is ambiguous. CDR1 and CDR2 from the germline V gene are SNHLY and FYNNEI. This CDR3 is built from 13 residues. Trimming pared 11 bases from V and 3 bases from J, leaving 16 bases between. The CDR3 region is CAWPGVEDTEAFF. CDR3 sequence (DNA): TGTGCCTGGCCTGGAGTGGAGGACACTGAAGCTTTCTTT. The whole variable domain, filled in from reference TRBV2 and TRBJ1-1, reads EPEVTQTPSHQVTQMGQEVILRCVPISNHLYFYWYRQILGQKVEFLVSFYNNEISEKSEIFDDQFSVERPDGSNFTLKIRSTKLEDSAMYFCAWPGVEDTEAFFGQGTRLTVV.

This clonotype was observed a handful of times. The CDR3 DNA is TGTGCCAGCAGTTACAGAAGCTATAGCAATCAGCCCCAGCATTTT. Translating it yields CASSYRSYSNQPQHF. V gene TRBV28 combines with J gene TRBJ1-5; no reliable D call. The CDR3 runs 15 residues. Germline loops: CDR1 MDHEN, CDR2 SYDVKM. V gave up 4 bases and J gave up 0 bases, with 10 bases separating them. Full variable domain (outside the CDR3, taken from reference TRBV28 and TRBJ1-5): DVKVTQSSRYLVKRTGEKVFLECVQDMDHENMFWYRQDPGLGLRLIYFSYDVKMKEKGDIPEGYSVSREKKERFSLILESASTNQTSMYLCASSYRSYSNQPQHFGDGTRLSIL.

This chain joins TRBV5-4 and TRBJ1-6; weak D call: TRBD1 (5 bases). Germline CDR1 reads SGHNT; CDR2 reads YYREEE (reference sequence). The CDR3 extends over 13 amino acids. V was trimmed by 1 base and J by 10 bases, leaving 9 bases between them. CDR3 sequence: CASSLSGGSPLHF. The CDR3 DNA sequence: TGTGCCAGCAGCTTGTCCGGGGGATCACCCCTCCACTTT.

V usage is TRBV20-1 and J usage is TRBJ1-5; 7 positions agree with TRBD1. Trimming cost V 5 bases and J 0 bases; bases outside gene matches: 13. The CDR3 spans 17 residues. Germline V gives CDR1 DFQATT, CDR2 SNEGSKA (reference sequence). CDR3 in amino acids: CSAVRGFRRDSNQPQHF. CDR3 coding DNA: TGCAGTGCTGTCAGGGGGTTCAGGAGAGATAGCAATCAGCCCCAGCATTTT.

This clonotype was counted a few times. The rearrangement uses TRBV2 and TRBJ2-7; maybe TRBD2 (5 bases). In germline, CDR1 is SNHLY, CDR2 FYNNEI. The CDR3 extends over 13 amino acids. The V and J ends lost 3 bases and 7 bases respectively, with 13 bases between them. The DNA for the CDR3 is TGTGCCAGCAGTGACGTAATAGCGTGGGAGCAGTACGTC. Residues: CASSDVIAWEQYV.

The rearrangement uses TRBV5-6 and TRBJ1-1, with TRBD1 identical over 7 bases. The V gene end was trimmed by 0 bases and the J gene end by 4 bases; junction bases not matched to a gene: 9. The V gene's germline CDR1 is SGHDT and CDR2 YYEEEE. This CDR3 has 16 residues. The chain's CDR3 is CASSLAAGQWPTEAFF. The CDR3 region has the DNA TGTGCCAGCAGCTTGGCAGCGGGACAGTGGCCCACTGAAGCTTTCTTT.

The genes are TRBV28 and TRBJ1-2, with 8 bases fitting TRBD1. J gave up 10 bases and V 6 bases, and 7 bases lay outside the gene matches. CDR1 is MDHEN and CDR2 is SYDVKM in the germline V gene. This CDR3 has 12 residues. This CDR3 reads CASSLTGGDYTF. In DNA, the CDR3 is TGTGCCAGCAGCTTAACAGGGGGTGACTACACCTTC.

The genes are TRBV6-2 or TRBV6-3 and TRBJ2-2; TRBD1 is a possible D gene (6 bases). Germline V lookup: CDR1 MNHEY, CDR2 SVGEGT. The V and J ends lost 0 bases and 1 base respectively, with 15 bases between them. CDR3 length equals 18 residues. The CDR3 DNA sequence: TGTGCCAGCAGTTACTCGAATTCTCCGACAGGGAACACCGGGGAGCTGTTTTTT. It translates to CASSYSNSPTGNTGELFF.

The rearrangement joins TRBV28 to TRBJ2-1, with a possible D match to TRBD1 (5 bases). The CDR3 length is 15 residues. In germline, CDR1 is MDHEN, CDR2 SYDVKM. Trimming left V 3 bases short and J 1 base short, with 10 bases between. The CDR3 reads CASSFARVSYNEQFF. In DNA, the CDR3 is TGTGCCAGCAGTTTTGCCAGGGTGTCCTACAATGAGCAGTTCTTC.

The J gene is TRBJ1-1, the V gene TRBV5-6; D is uncertain. Germline loops: CDR1 SGHDT, CDR2 YYEEEE. The CDR3 contains 12 residues. Between the trimmed V and J ends, which lost 0 bases and 6 bases, there was a span of 6 bases. For the CDR3, the DNA is TGTGCCAGCAGCTTGGTACTGGCTGAAGCTTTCTTT. It codes for CASSLVLAEAFF.

This clonotype was counted only a few times. V gene TRBV4-1 combines with J gene TRBJ1-2, with D unresolved. The germline gives CDR1 MGHRA, CDR2 YSYEKL. There are 14 residues in the CDR3. Trimming stripped 1 base from V and 7 bases from J, with 13 bases between. CDR3 DNA: TGCGCCAGCAGCCAAGTGGAGGGAGCGGGTGGCTACACCTTC. Amino acid sequence: CASSQVEGAGGYTF.

This clonotype has a count of ten or more. This chain connects TRBV7-2 to TRBJ1-2; the D is unclear. The CDR3 has 15 residues. V lost 5 bases, J lost 6 bases, and 19 bases lay in between. Germline loops: CDR1 SGHTA, CDR2 FQGNSA. CDR3 region: CASSPSPAEGNGYTF. The DNA for the CDR3 is TGTGCCAGCAGCCCCAGCCCGGCAGAAGGCAATGGCTACACCTTC. The variable domain in full, with the rest retrieved from reference TRBV7-2 and TRBJ1-2, is GAGVSQSPSNKVTEKGKDVELRCDPISGHTALYWYRQSLGQGLEFLIYFQGNSAPDKSGLPSDRFSAERTGGSVSTLTIQRTQQEDSAVYLCASSPSPAEGNGYTFGSGTRLTVV.

For this clonotype: A read error may account for a junction end that differs from germline. The V gene is TRBV28, the J gene TRBJ2-1; D gene uncertain. Germline assignment: CDR1 MDHEN and CDR2 SYDVKM. CDR3 length equals 11 residues. The CDR3 DNA reads as TGTGCCTGCAGCCGGGACAATGAGCAGTTCTTC. Translating gives CACSRDNEQFF.

This clonotype occurred many times. This sequence joins TRBV6-6 and TRBJ2-1; D unresolved. This CDR3 region has 13 residues. Germline loops: CDR1 MNHNY, CDR2 SVGAGI (reference sequence). Trimming cost V 7 bases and J 6 bases, with 13 bases left between them. CDR3 nucleotide sequence: TGTGCCAGCACCCCGTCGTCCCGCAATGAGCAGTTCTTC. As protein: CASTPSSRNEQFF.

CDR3 protein: CASSLNGYTLGEQYV. CDR3 coding DNA: TGTGCCAGCAGTTTAAATGGCTACACCCTTGGAGAGCAGTACGTC. V and J are TRBV28 and TRBJ2-7; D gene ambiguous. Trimming took 2 bases from V and 7 from J, leaving 18 bases between them. The CDR3 is 15 amino acids. The V gene's germline CDR1 is MDHEN and CDR2 SYDVKM.

The chain is built from TRBV9 and TRBJ1-1; no clear D gene. Germline values: CDR1 SGDLS, CDR2 YYNGEE. There are 13 residues in the CDR3. Trimming shortened V by 0 bases and J by 6 bases, and 9 bases separated the two germline ends. The chain's CDR3 is CASSVVGKAEAFF. In DNA form, the CDR3 reads TGTGCCAGCAGCGTAGTGGGTAAGGCTGAAGCTTTCTTT.

The J gene is TRBJ2-1, the V gene TRBV4-1; 7 nucleotides agree with TRBD2. Trimming cost V 0 bases and J 5 bases; bases outside gene matches: 7. Germline CDR1 is MGHRA and CDR2 is YSYEKL. The CDR3 extends over 16 amino acids. The CDR3 is CASSQDRSSGHNEQFF. In nucleotides, the CDR3 is TGCGCCAGCAGCCAAGATCGATCTAGCGGACACAATGAGCAGTTCTTC.

The CDR3 DNA is TGTGCCAGTAGTATAGGGAGCAGACGCTCCTACGAGCAGTACTTC. Protein sequence: CASSIGSRRSYEQYF. The chain is built from TRBV19 and TRBJ2-7; D not certain. Per germline, CDR1 LNHDA and CDR2 SQIVND (reference sequence). This CDR3 has 15 residues. The V gene lost 1 base and the J gene lost 0 bases, with 10 bases spanning the gap.

This clonotype has more than one count but fewer than ten. The V call is TRBV28, the J call TRBJ2-7; 11 nucleotides agree with TRBD1. The CDR3 is 15 residues long. Losses at the gene ends were 5 bases for V and 6 bases for J; bases not matched to a gene: 9. Germline V lookup: CDR1 MDHEN, CDR2 SYDVKM. CDR3 sequence reads: CASSPAGTGGFEQYV. CDR3 DNA: TGTGCCAGCAGTCCCGCCGGGACAGGGGGTTTCGAGCAGTACGTC.

This clonotype was counted ten times or more. This sequence joins TRBV7-9 and TRBJ2-5; 9 nucleotides agree with TRBD2. The CDR3 extends over 15 amino acids. Trimming at V came to 5 bases and at J to 1 base, leaving 5 bases not matched to a gene. The germline V gene has CDR1 SEHNR and CDR2 FQNEAQ (reference sequence). The CDR3 is CASSRSGGPQETQYF. The CDR3, as DNA: TGTGCCAGCAGCCGAAGCGGGGGGCCCCAAGAGACCCAGTACTTC.

There are many counts of this clonotype. The chain links TRBV28 to TRBJ1-1; D is undetermined. Trimming stripped 6 bases from V and 3 bases from J, with 5 bases between. The CDR3 is 11 amino acids. CDR1 is MDHEN, CDR2 SYDVKM, per germline. The CDR3 region is CASSTYTEAFF. DNA for the CDR3: TGTGCCAGCAGCACTTACACTGAAGCTTTCTTT. Supplemented by reference TRBV28 and TRBJ1-1, the full variable domain reads DVKVTQSSRYLVKRTGEKVFLECVQDMDHENMFWYRQDPGLGLRLIYFSYDVKMKEKGDIPEGYSVSREKKERFSLILESASTNQTSMYLCASSTYTEAFFGQGTRLTVV.

This chain uses TRBV12-3 or TRBV12-4 with TRBJ2-1; unclear D gene. Trimming shortened V by 3 bases and J by 10 bases, and 16 bases separated the two germline ends. The CDR3 is 14 amino acids. CDR3 residues: CASSFEHRPQEQFF. CDR3 sequence (DNA): TGTGCCAGCAGTTTTGAACACCGACCCCAGGAGCAGTTCTTC.

This clonotype was observed a few times. This rearrangement joins TRBV6-5 to TRBJ1-6, with D maybe TRBD1 (5 bases). The CDR3 has 19 residues. The V gene lost 5 bases and the J gene lost 8 bases, with 28 bases spanning the gap. Germline V CDR1 and CDR2: MNHEY, SVGAGI. The CDR3 DNA sequence: TGTGCCAGCAGTCACAGCCTCAGGGACGTCTGGGGACCCTATTCACCCCTCCACTTT. Its translation: CASSHSLRDVWGPYSPLHF.

The sample holds a few counts of this clonotype. J is TRBJ1-1 and V is TRBV6-2 or TRBV6-3, with D unresolved. Germline CDR1 reads MNHEY; CDR2 reads SVGEGT. This CDR3 spans 17 amino acids. Trimming cost V 7 bases and J 5 bases, with 26 bases left between them. CDR3 DNA sequence: TGTGCCAGCAATCTATCCCCCTCTGACTTCAATCGGACTGAAGCTTTCTTT. Amino acid sequence: CASNLSPSDFNRTEAFF.

A few counts support this clonotype. This sequence joins TRBV29-1 and TRBJ1-2, with TRBD1 matching over 11 bases. V shed 5 bases and J 7 bases; nucleotides not matched to a gene: 6. CDR1 is SQVTM and CDR2 is ANQGSEA in the germline V gene. This CDR3 is 13 amino acids long. This chain's CDR3 is CSVLGQGARGYTF. CDR3 DNA: TGCAGCGTTCTAGGACAGGGGGCGCGTGGCTACACCTTC.

This clonotype was counted only a few times. V gene TRBV29-1 combines with J gene TRBJ2-7, with a weak D call TRBD1 (6 bases). The CDR3 covers 12 residues. V lost 6 bases to trimming and J lost 3 bases, with 12 bases between them. CDR1 and CDR2 (germline): SQVTM, ANQGSEA. CDR3 residues: CSVLQGDYEQYF. The CDR3 region has the DNA TGCAGCGTGTTACAGGGTGACTACGAGCAGTACTTC.

This clonotype was seen ten or more times. The gene calls are TRBV5-6 and TRBJ2-7, with a weak D call TRBD2 (6 bases). V was pared by 2 bases and J by 7 bases, with 16 bases between. The length of the CDR3 is 14 residues. Germline V lookup: CDR1 SGHDT, CDR2 YYEEEE. As DNA, the CDR3 is TGTGCCAGCAGCTTCGCGGGGCTATCTTTGGAGCAGTACTTC. It encodes CASSFAGLSLEQYF. Using reference TRBV5-6 and TRBJ2-7 for the parts outside the CDR3, the full variable domain is DAGVTQSPTHLIKTRGQQVTLRCSPKSGHDTVSWYQQALGQGPQFIFQYYEEEERQRGNFPDRFSGHQFPNYSSELNVNALLLGDSALYLCASSFAGLSLEQYFGPGTRLTVT.

A few counts support this clonotype. The CDR3 sequence: CASSYLTSGGSGELFF. For the CDR3, the DNA is TGTGCCAGCAGTTACCTAACCTCAGGGGGCAGCGGGGAGCTGTTTTTT. The chain combines TRBV6-5 with TRBJ2-2, with 8 bases lining up with TRBD1. The CDR3 totals 16 residues. Trimming at V came to 2 bases and at J to 7 bases, leaving 9 bases not matched to a gene. Germline loops: CDR1 MNHEY, CDR2 SVGAGI.

This clonotype has more than one count but fewer than ten. The chain is built from TRBV2 and TRBJ2-7, with TRBD1 matching 7 bases. CDR3 length equals 13 residues. Germline assignment: CDR1 SNHLY and CDR2 FYNNEI. The ends lost 2 bases at V and 2 bases at J; junction bases unmatched: 0. The CDR3 sequence: CASSERGPYEQYF. The CDR3 DNA reads TGTGCCAGCAGTGAAAGGGGGCCCTACGAGCAGTACTTC.

This clonotype was seen ten or more times. The chain links TRBV7-6 to TRBJ2-1; possible D gene TRBD2, 7 bases. The CDR3 contains 15 residues. Trimming stripped 5 bases from V and 4 bases from J, with 15 bases between. Germline CDR1 and CDR2: SGHVS and FNYEAQ. CDR3 coding DNA: TGTGCCAGCAGCCATAGGGGGGGGCGATACAATGAGCAGTTCTTC. Amino acids: CASSHRGGRYNEQFF.